These 6 T cell receptor beta chains came from one sample sequenced in a study of identical twins. MiXCR, applied by TCRdb to the 5' RACE reads, yields one record per CDR3 protein. The data hold roughly 690,000 distinct CDR3 sequences, with approximately 6% observed a single time. What was sequenced was naive T cells sorted from blood. Every receptor here comes from a man aged 18-30 years in good health.

This clonotype has a handful of counts. This rearrangement joins TRBV14 to TRBJ2-5; D is unclear. CDR1 and CDR2 (germline): SGHDN, FVKESK. The CDR3 totals 13 residues. Trimming removed 3 bases at V and 0 bases at J, with 5 bases between. For the CDR3, the DNA is TGTGCCAGCAGCCACCCGAACCAAGAGACCCAGTACTTC. It encodes CASSHPNQETQYF. Supplemented by reference TRBV14 and TRBJ2-5, the full variable domain reads EAGVTQFPSHSVIEKGQTVTLRCDPISGHDNLYWYRRVMGKEIKFLLHFVKESKQDESGMPNNRFLAERTGGTYSTLKVQPAELEDSGVYFCASSHPNQETQYFGPGTRLLVL.

This clonotype has just a few counts. The chain has TRBV20-1 and TRBJ2-3, with no clear D. The CDR3 loop spans 13 amino acids. V shed 6 bases and J shed 0 bases, with 10 bases lying between them. In germline, CDR1 is DFQATT, CDR2 SNEGSKA (reference sequence). Here the CDR3 DNA reads TGCAGTGCCTCCCGTGCTAGCACAGATACGCAGTATTTT. Protein sequence: CSASRASTDTQYF.

This clonotype was detected a few times. J is TRBJ2-7 and V is TRBV7-2, with TRBD1 identical over 9 bases. The CDR3 extends over 15 amino acids. V lost 6 bases to trimming and J lost 7 bases; unmatched junction nucleotides: 13. CDR1 is SGHTA and CDR2 is FQGNSA in the germline V gene. The CDR3 coding sequence is TGTGCCAGCAGTGCCGCGGGACAGGGTCCGTGGGAGCAGTACTTC. Protein product: CASSAAGQGPWEQYF.

In its sample, this clonotype was seen many times. The chain carries TRBV7-9 and TRBJ1-1, with D possibly matching TRBD1 (5 bases). Germline V gives CDR1 SEHNR, CDR2 FQNEAQ (reference sequence). The CDR3 sequence is 14 residues long. The V end was cut by 2 bases, the J end by 3 bases, with 10 bases between. CDR3 in amino acids: CASSLSGDHTEAFF. The CDR3 nucleotides are TGTGCCAGCAGCTTATCCGGGGACCACACTGAAGCTTTCTTT.

This clonotype came up many times. This chain uses TRBV12-3 or TRBV12-4 with TRBJ2-1, with 7 bases aligning to TRBD2. Trimming took 8 bases from V and 6 from J; bases not matched to a gene: 19. This CDR3 contains 17 residues. The CDR3 is CASPRSAAGWGGNEQFF. The DNA of the CDR3 is TGTGCCAGCCCGAGATCAGCAGCGGGATGGGGTGGCAATGAGCAGTTCTTC.

This clonotype was counted once. The chain carries TRBV12-5 and TRBJ1-6; D remains unclear. V was cut by 6 bases and J by 7 bases, with 13 bases left in between. The CDR3 runs 14 residues. CDR1 is LGHNT and CDR2 is FRNRAP in the germline V gene. The CDR3 reads CASGSGTMNSPLHF. DNA for the CDR3: TGTGCTAGTGGCTCGGGAACTATGAATTCACCCCTCCACTTT. Full variable domain (outside the CDR3, taken from reference TRBV12-5 and TRBJ1-6): DARVTQTPRHKVTEMGQEVTMRCQPILGHNTVFWYRQTMMQGLELLAYFRNRAPLDDSGMPKDRFSAEMPDATLATLKIQPSEPRDSAVYFCASGSGTMNSPLHFGNGTRLTVT.